In its sample, the clone carrying this TCR beta chain was seen once. The V and J ends lost 5 bases and 3 bases, in that order; junction bases with no gene match: 6. There are 14 residues in the CDR3. Germline V gene lookup returns CDR1 MDHEN and CDR2 SYDVKM. These data are taken from a study of blood T cell repertoires in COVID-19. About the research overall: Acute and convalescent COVID-19 samples came from the United States, Italy and Spain. From T cells, B-cell-depleted T cells, or PBMCs came the material, which was cDNA or gDNA.

Source study methods: Reference gene primer amplification yielded estimated nucleated cell counts. Profiling relied on immunoSEQ multiplex PCR, and the TCRdb table lists in-frame clones only, not all of them. V, J and clone size derive from that table, while D and trimming were established from the DNA sequence. Among around 200,000 clones listed, roughly 84% were seen once. V usage is TRBV28 and J usage is TRBJ1-1; 7 bases are shared with TRBD1. Sequencing was performed on peripheral blood. The clonotype originates from an elderly woman with active or convalescent COVID-19. CDR3 DNA sequence: TGTGCCAGCAGTAAAGGGGGCCCGGACACTGAAGCTTTCTTT. This encodes CASSKGGPDTEAFF. Full variable domain (remainder filled in from reference TRBV28 and TRBJ1-1): DVKVTQSSRYLVKRTGEKVFLECVQDMDHENMFWYRQDPGLGLRLIYFSYDVKMKEKGDIPEGYSVSREKKERFSLILESASTNQTSMYLCASSKGGPDTEAFFGQGTRLTVV.